This T cell receptor beta chain was sequenced in a study of T cells after yellow fever vaccination. Each CDR3 protein is one row after TCRdb ran MiXCR on the 5' RACE reads. Of about 120,000 distinct CDR3 sequences in the sample, roughly 15% were seen once. Per the germline V gene, CDR1 is DFQATT and CDR2 is SNEGSKA (reference sequence). This CDR3 is built from 16 residues. Trimming removed 5 bases at V and 0 bases at J, with 17 bases between. This rearrangement joins TRBV20-1 to TRBJ1-5; possibly TRBD1 for D (6 bases). The sample here was CD8+ T cells sorted from PBMCs, taken 5 days after the yellow fever booster vaccination. The sequence derives from a man younger than 35 who received the YFV17D yellow fever vaccine. CDR3 in amino acids: CSAGIDRSYSNQPQHF. The DNA for the CDR3 is TGCAGTGCTGGTATCGACAGGTCTTATAGCAATCAGCCCCAGCATTTT.